These 10 T cell receptor beta chains were all obtained from the same sample, sequenced in a study of control samples from healthy donors and cancer patients. Here immunoSEQ multiplex PCR was the method, and the copy in TCRdb shows in-frame clones only, minus some. This sample has approximately 100,000 clones, with about 85% found just once. Source material: blood. Receptors were obtained from a middle-aged woman in good health.

This chain links TRBV19 with TRBJ1-1; no clear D. Germline CDR1 LNHDA, CDR2 SQIVND (reference sequence). Trimming shortened V by 11 bases and J by 4 bases, and 23 bases separated the two germline ends. This CDR3 spans 15 amino acids. CDR3 sequence: CAAQPEGLGGTEAFF. In nucleotides, the CDR3 is TGTGCCGCCCAGCCGGAAGGGTTAGGTGGCACTGAAGCTTTCTTT. The full variable domain, completed using reference TRBV19 and TRBJ1-1, is DGGITQSPKYLFRKEGQNVTLSCEQNLNHDAMYWYRQDPGQGLRLIYYSQIVNDFQKGDIAEGYSVSREKKESFPLTVTSAQKNPTAFYLCAAQPEGLGGTEAFFGQGTRLTVV.

V and J are TRBV7-8 and TRBJ1-2; no definite D call. Germline CDR1 reads SGHVS; CDR2 reads FQNEAQ. V was pared by 0 bases and J by 2 bases, with 10 bases between. This CDR3 contains 15 residues. The CDR3 nucleotides read TGTGCCAGCAGCTTAGCTGCAGCCGCGAACTATGGCTACACCTTC. Amino acids: CASSLAAAANYGYTF.

This clone has only a few counts. This chain uses TRBV7-9 with TRBJ2-3; TRBD2 matches 7 bases. The CDR3 is 17 residues long. V trimming: 5 bases; J trimming: 5 bases; junction bases outside the gene matches: 16. Germline CDR1 is SEHNR and CDR2 is FQNEAQ (reference sequence). The CDR3 DNA follows: TGTGCCAGCAGCCCTCCCACAGCGGGGCCTCTCGGAGATACGCAGTATTTT. Its translation is CASSPPTAGPLGDTQYF.

The chain carries TRBV18 and TRBJ2-6; D is ambiguous. V shed 3 bases and J shed 0 bases, with 12 bases lying between them. Per the germline V gene, CDR1 is KGHSH and CDR2 is LQKENI. The CDR3 loop spans 17 amino acids. In DNA form, the CDR3 reads TGTGCCAGCTCACCGGGTGGGCCCCACTCTGGGGCCAACGTCCTGACTTTC. Translated, it gives CASSPGGPHSGANVLTF.

This clone was counted only a few times. The chain is built from TRBV5-4 and TRBJ2-6, with no clear D. Germline values: CDR1 SGHNT, CDR2 YYREEE (reference sequence). The germline V and J ends were trimmed by 0 bases and 4 bases, with 14 bases remaining between them. There are 17 residues in the CDR3. The CDR3 protein is CASSLGGVPSGANVLTF. In nucleotides, the CDR3 is TGTGCCAGCAGCTTGGGTGGGGTCCCTTCCGGGGCCAACGTCCTGACTTTC.

The chain recombines TRBV12-5 with TRBJ2-1; 9 nucleotides agree with TRBD2. V gave up 5 bases and J gave up 3 bases; unmatched junction bases: 5. The germline V gene encodes CDR1 LGHNT and CDR2 FRNRAP. This CDR3 comprises 15 residues. Written as DNA, the CDR3 is TGTGCTAGTGGTATTAGCGGGGGACTCTACAATGAGCAGTTCTTC. This encodes CASGISGGLYNEQFF.

The chain carries TRBV5-4 and TRBJ1-1; D unclear. CDR3 size: 15 residues. Germline V gene sequence: CDR1 SGHNT, CDR2 YYREEE (reference sequence). The V and J ends lost 1 base and 1 base respectively, with 11 bases between them. CDR3 region: CASSLKTRGNTEAFF. The CDR3 bases are TGTGCCAGCAGCTTGAAGACACGGGGGAACACTGAAGCTTTCTTT.

This chain connects TRBV30 to TRBJ2-3; TRBD2 matches at 10 bases. V lost 8 bases and J lost 3; bases outside the gene matches: 5. The CDR3 is 13 residues long. Looked up from germline, CDR1 is GTSNPN and CDR2 is SVGIG (reference sequence). This CDR3 reads CARRTSGTDTQYF. The CDR3 DNA is TGTGCCCGGCGGACTAGCGGTACAGATACGCAGTATTTT.

The CDR3: CASTLGQPQGGTIYF. The CDR3, as DNA: TGTGCCAGCACCCTTGGACAGCCCCAGGGGGGCACCATATATTTT. This rearrangement joins TRBV6-6 to TRBJ1-3, with TRBD1 identical over 7 bases. CDR1 and CDR2 (germline): MNHNY, SVGAGI (reference sequence). V was clipped by 7 bases and J by 9 bases; unmatched bases: 15. The CDR3 consists of 15 residues.

The chain combines TRBV6-6 with TRBJ1-1, with TRBD1 identical over 8 bases. Germline CDR1 is MNHNY and CDR2 is SVGAGI (reference sequence). The J segment lost 5 bases and the V segment lost 2 bases, leaving 7 bases of the junction unmatched. This CDR3 has 15 residues. The CDR3 is CASSYEDRGGTEAFF. CDR3 DNA: TGTGCCAGCAGTTACGAAGACAGGGGAGGGACTGAAGCTTTCTTT.